Below, 8 T cell receptor beta chains from the same sample are listed, as sequenced in a study of cytomegalovirus exposure and HLA in healthy donors. Amplification used 60 Vbeta primers and 13 Jbeta primers. The table came from immunoSEQ multiplex PCR; TCRdb's copy has only in-frame clones and leaves some out. The data contain 180,000 or so clones, approximately 80% of them singletons. Sequences were obtained from PBMCs. The receptors derive from a girl between 5 and 17 years old in good health and CMV-seropositive.

The genes are TRBV18 and TRBJ1-4, with 7 positions matching TRBD1. V lost 4 bases and J lost 0; bases outside the gene matches: 5. The germline gives CDR1 KGHSH, CDR2 LQKENI. CDR3 length: 16 residues. The CDR3 nucleotides are TGTGCCAGCTCACAGGGACAGCTAGCAACTAATGAAAAACTGTTTTTT. Encoded protein: CASSQGQLATNEKLFF.

The V gene is TRBV27, the J gene TRBJ2-2; 7 bases align to TRBD1. CDR1 and CDR2 from the germline V gene are MNHEY and SMNVEV (reference sequence). The CDR3 is 16 amino acids. J was trimmed by 1 base and V by 7 bases; bases with no gene match: 9. The CDR3 loop reads CASKNRGVGNTGELFF. As DNA, the CDR3 is TGTGCCAGCAAGAACAGGGGTGTAGGGAACACCGGGGAGCTGTTTTTT.

The J gene is TRBJ2-3, the V gene TRBV7-7; 10 positions agree with TRBD2. The V gene end was trimmed by 4 bases and the J gene end by 4 bases; junction bases not matched to a gene: 5. The CDR3 spans 15 residues. Germline-derived CDR1 and CDR2 are SSHAT and FNYEAQ (reference sequence). In nucleotides, the CDR3 is TGTGCCAGCAGCTCCGGGACTAGCGTTGCAGATACGCAGTATTTT. Encoded protein: CASSSGTSVADTQYF.

V and J are TRBV25-1 and TRBJ2-1, with 11 bases identical to TRBD2. The CDR3 sequence is 16 residues long. CDR1 is MGHDK, CDR2 SYGVNS, per germline. The J segment lost 4 bases and the V segment lost 3 bases, leaving 5 bases of the junction unmatched. The CDR3 nucleotides are TGTGCCAGCAGTGATTCGGGACTAGCGGTTTACAATGAGCAGTTCTTC. It translates to CASSDSGLAVYNEQFF.

This sequence joins TRBV4-3 and TRBJ2-1, with 9 bases identical to TRBD2. CDR1 is LGHNA and CDR2 is YSLEER in the germline V gene. Trimming removed 0 bases from V and 7 bases from J; junction bases left unmatched: 10. The CDR3 is made up of 17 amino acids. The CDR3 DNA sequence: TGCGCCAGCAGCCAAGAAGGTGTGCTAGCGGGACTAAATGAGCAGTTCTTC. Translated: CASSQEGVLAGLNEQFF.

The chain uses TRBV18 and TRBJ1-2, with TRBD1 as a possible D gene (5 bases). The CDR3 extends over 15 amino acids. V lost 3 bases to trimming and J lost 3 bases, with 14 bases between them. Germline V gives CDR1 KGHSH, CDR2 LQKENI. The CDR3 is CASSPGGDSYYGYTF. The CDR3 region has the DNA TGTGCCAGCTCACCGGGTGGGGACTCTTACTATGGCTACACCTTC.

This clone was counted a few times. The J gene is TRBJ2-1, the V gene TRBV7-2; 10 positions agree with TRBD2. There are 19 residues in the CDR3. Germline-derived CDR1 and CDR2 are SGHTA and FQGNSA. The V gene end was trimmed by 2 bases and the J gene end by 7 bases; junction bases not matched to a gene: 17. CDR3 region: CASSLRLGKAGGPPNEQFF. CDR3 DNA sequence: TGTGCCAGCAGCTTAAGGTTAGGGAAAGCGGGAGGGCCCCCGAATGAGCAGTTCTTC.

The chain couples TRBV5-4 to TRBJ2-3; 9 nucleotides align to TRBD2. This CDR3 is built from 14 residues. The J segment lost 1 base and the V segment lost 8 bases, leaving 5 bases of the junction unmatched. Germline lookup yields CDR1 SGHNT and CDR2 YYREEE (reference sequence). CDR3 region: CASSGRSGTDTQYF. The CDR3 DNA follows: TGTGCCAGTAGCGGGAGATCGGGCACAGATACGCAGTATTTT.